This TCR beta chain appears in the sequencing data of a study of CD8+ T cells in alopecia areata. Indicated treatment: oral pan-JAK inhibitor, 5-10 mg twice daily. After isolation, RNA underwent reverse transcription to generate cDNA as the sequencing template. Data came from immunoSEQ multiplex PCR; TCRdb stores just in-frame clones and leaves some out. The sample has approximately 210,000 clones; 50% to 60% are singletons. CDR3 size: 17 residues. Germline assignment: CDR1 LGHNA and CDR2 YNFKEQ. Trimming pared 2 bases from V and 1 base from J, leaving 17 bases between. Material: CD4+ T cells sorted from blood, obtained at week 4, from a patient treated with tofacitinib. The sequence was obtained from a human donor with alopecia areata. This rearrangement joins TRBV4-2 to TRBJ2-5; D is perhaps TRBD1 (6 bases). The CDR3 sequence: CASSQNLGHRAQETQYF. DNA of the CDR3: TGTGCCAGCAGCCAAAACCTAGGACACAGGGCCCAAGAGACCCAGTACTTC.